These T cell receptor beta chains were read from a single sample in a study of Tregs in tolerant kidney transplant recipients. Generated by immunoSEQ multiplex PCR, the TCRdb table keeps only in-frame clones and is missing some. The sample holds tens of thousands of clones; 91% are singletons and the top ten take around 1.4%. Sample: CD4+ T cells from blood (PBMCs), taken 24 months after the transplant. The receptors originated from a human patient who received a combined kidney and bone marrow transplant. These T cells may partly come from the graft donor. CDR3s include the opening cysteine and the closing phenylalanine or tryptophan. D genes are given only for firm matches. Part of the rows lack a size; the others show once, few, many or a class for expanded clones.

V gene	clone size	D gene	J gene	CDR3 protein	CDR3 DNA
TRBV5-1	NA	TRBD2	TRBJ2-3	CASNLAGTDTQYF	TGCGCCAGCAATCTAGCGGGAACAGATACGCAGTATTTT
TRBV19	NA	NA	TRBJ2-5	CASSITIGETQYF	TGTGCCAGTAGTATTACTATTGGGGAGACCCAGTACTTC
TRBV2	NA	TRBD2	TRBJ2-3	CASSDGGTSTDTQYF	TGTGCCAGCAGCGACGGGGGGACTAGCACAGATACGCAGTATTTT
TRBV25-1	NA	TRBD1	TRBJ2-5	CASSAQQGSGETQYF	TGTGCCAGCAGTGCCCAACAGGGGTCGGGAGAGACCCAGTACTTC
TRBV9	NA	NA	TRBJ1-2	CASSVQGGYGYTF	TGTGCCAGCAGCGTGCAGGGTGGCTATGGCTACACCTTC
TRBV11-3	NA	TRBD2	TRBJ2-3	CASSLASGTYTQYF	TGTGCCAGCAGCTTAGCTAGCGGGACATATACGCAGTATTTT
TRBV2	NA	NA	TRBJ2-7	CASSLYLLSRSSYEQYF	TGTGCCAGCAGCCTCTACCTCTTATCACGGAGCTCCTACGAGCAGTACTTC
TRBV18	NA	NA	TRBJ2-7	CASSLQSSYEQYF	TGTGCCAGCTCACTACAAAGCTCCTACGAGCAGTACTTC
TRBV7-8	NA	TRBD2	TRBJ2-4	CASSLGPSGGIQYF	TGTGCCAGCAGCTTAGGCCCCAGCGGGGGCATTCAGTACTTC
TRBV4-2	NA	TRBD1	TRBJ2-5	CASSLGYRGLQETQYF	TGTGCCAGCAGCTTGGGGTACAGGGGGCTCCAGGAGACCCAGTACTTC
TRBV15	NA	NA	TRBJ2-3	CATSRGGQSSTDTQYF	TGTGCCACCAGCAGAGGAGGACAGTCTAGCACAGATACGCAGTATTTT
TRBV30	NA	NA	TRBJ2-1	CAWNTGLYNDQFF	TGTGCCTGGAATACGGGACTCTACAATGATCAGTTCTTC
TRBV19	NA	TRBD1	TRBJ2-3	CASSMRISRGSTDTQYF	TGTGCCAGTAGTATGCGAATTTCCAGGGGGTCCACAGATACGCAGTATTTT
TRBV7-2	NA	TRBD2	TRBJ2-7	CASSPGTSWSEQYF	TGTGCCAGCAGCCCCGGGACTAGCTGGTCCGAGCAGTACTTC
TRBV2	NA	TRBD1	TRBJ1-5	CASSGSRGNQPQHF	TGTGCCAGCAGTGGGTCCAGGGGGAATCAGCCCCAGCATTTT
TRBV7-9	once	TRBD2	TRBJ2-7	CASSMTSDSYEQYF	TGTGCCAGCAGCATGACTAGCGACTCCTACGAGCAGTACTTC
TRBV12-5	NA	NA	TRBJ1-2	CASGLVWGRDKGINDYGYTF	TGTGCTAGTGGTTTGGTATGGGGCCGGGACAAGGGGATTAATGACTATGGCTACACCTTC
TRBV29-1	NA	NA	TRBJ2-3	CSVVGGDSTDTQYF	TGCAGCGTTGTAGGGGGGGATAGCACAGATACGCAGTATTTT
TRBV5-5	NA	TRBD2	TRBJ2-1	CASSLEGSGSSFWFF	TGTGCCAGCAGCTTGGAAGGTAGCGGGAGTAGTTTTTGGTTCTTC
TRBV28	NA	NA	TRBJ1-6	CAIENRATTPNSPLHF	TGTGCCATCGAAAACAGGGCCACCACCCCTAATTCCCCCCTCCACTTT
TRBV18	NA	NA	TRBJ1-1	CASSPLTGGGNTEAFF	TGTGCCAGCTCACCATTGACAGGAGGCGGGAACACTGAAGCTTTCTTT
TRBV18	NA	NA	TRBJ1-2	CASSPPGLSPSNYGYTF	TGTGCCAGCTCACCCCCGGGACTTAGTCCTTCTAACTATGGCTACACCTTC
TRBV6-1	NA	NA	TRBJ1-2	CASSETSPGRGNYGYTF	TGTGCCAGCAGTGAAACGAGTCCAGGGCGGGGAAACTATGGCTACACCTTC
TRBV5-1	NA	TRBD2	TRBJ2-1	CASSLASGTYNEQFF	TGCGCCAGCAGCTTGGCTAGCGGGACCTACAATGAGCAGTTCTTC
TRBV11-3	NA	TRBD1	TRBJ1-4	CASSLGGTASEKLFF	TGTGCCAGCAGCTTAGGAGGGACAGCTTCTGAAAAACTGTTTTTT
TRBV7-7	NA	TRBD2	TRBJ2-2	CASSLVWSSGRADTGELFF	TGTGCCAGCAGCTTAGTTTGGTCTAGCGGGAGGGCTGACACCGGGGAGCTGTTTTTT
TRBV15	NA	NA	TRBJ1-1	CATSRGKRQPEAFF	TGTGCCACCAGCAGAGGCAAGCGACAGCCTGAAGCTTTCTTT
TRBV9	NA	TRBD1	TRBJ2-5	CASSIRDRQETQYF	TGTGCCAGCAGCATCCGGGACAGGCAAGAGACCCAGTACTTC
TRBV5-6	NA	NA	TRBJ1-3	CASSLDPGDGNTIYF	TGTGCCAGCAGCTTAGACCCGGGGGATGGAAACACCATATATTTT
TRBV5-1	few	TRBD2	TRBJ2-5	CASSLPLRGGPETQYF	TGCGCCAGCAGCTTGCCGCTGCGGGGGGGCCCTGAGACCCAGTACTTC
TRBV29-1	NA	TRBD2	TRBJ2-7	CSAGTSGAYEQYF	TGCAGCGCCGGGACTAGCGGGGCCTACGAGCAGTACTTC
TRBV30	NA	TRBD1	TRBJ1-4	CAWGGQYNEKLFF	TGTGCCTGGGGGGGACAGTATAATGAAAAACTGTTTTTT
TRBV10-3	NA	NA	TRBJ2-5	CAISTREQTQYF	TGTGCCATCAGTACCAGGGAACAGACCCAGTACTTC
TRBV4-3	NA	NA	TRBJ1-5	CASSQYSGSNQPQHF	TGCGCCAGCAGCCAATACAGCGGTAGCAATCAGCCCCAGCATTTT
TRBV4-1	few	TRBD1	TRBJ2-1	CASSPGQGPDYEQFF	TGCGCCAGCAGCCCGGGACAGGGTCCCGATTATGAGCAGTTCTTC
TRBV7-9	once	TRBD2	TRBJ2-3	CASSLTGTSGTDTQYF	TGTGCCAGCAGCTTAACTGGGACTAGCGGCACAGATACGCAGTATTTT
TRBV5-6	NA	NA	TRBJ1-1	CASSLAGRHTEAFF	TGTGCCAGCAGCTTGGCGGGGAGGCACACTGAAGCTTTCTTT
TRBV7-8	NA	NA	TRBJ2-3	CASSLETTKYF	TGTGCCAGCAGCTTGGAGACTACTAAGTATTTT
TRBV14	NA	TRBD1	TRBJ1-1	CASSQDVGTGGTEAFF	TGTGCCAGCAGCCAAGATGTCGGGACAGGGGGGACTGAAGCTTTCTTT
TRBV7-9	once	TRBD1	TRBJ2-2	CASSLDRPNTGELFF	TGTGCCAGCAGCTTGGACAGGCCGAACACCGGGGAGCTGTTTTTT